Listed here are 13 T cell receptor beta chains from one sample, sequenced in a study of blood T cell repertoires in COVID-19. Some clones are missing from TCRdb's copy, which holds only in-frame ones; the method was immunoSEQ multiplex PCR. The sample yields some 60,000 clones, around 87% seen once. Sequenced input: peripheral blood. These receptors came from a man aged 70 or older with acute or convalescent COVID-19.

The V call is TRBV19, the J call TRBJ1-1; TRBD1 might be the D (5 bases). Germline loops: CDR1 LNHDA, CDR2 SQIVND (reference sequence). The V end lost 6 bases, the J end lost 1 base, and 9 bases lay between the germline ends. The CDR3 is made up of 13 amino acids. CDR3 in DNA: TGTGCCAGTAGCCAGGGTCGGAACACTGAAGCTTTCTTT. This codes for CASSQGRNTEAFF.

The chain has TRBV19 and TRBJ1-4; 8 bases match TRBD1. The CDR3 consists of 13 residues. The junction had 3 bases not matched to a gene; V was cut back by 10 bases and J by 2 bases. Germline loops: CDR1 LNHDA, CDR2 SQIVND (reference sequence). CDR3 in amino acids: CAIAGGTNEKLFF. The CDR3 DNA is TGTGCCATCGCAGGGGGCACTAATGAAAAACTGTTTTTT.

A few counts support this clone. V gene TRBV29-1 combines with J gene TRBJ1-2, with 8 bases lining up with TRBD1. V lost 2 bases and J lost 8; bases outside the gene matches: 10. Germline CDR1 reads SQVTM; CDR2 reads ANQGSEA. The CDR3 is 14 residues long. The CDR3 spells CSVENFGTGVGYTF. CDR3 DNA: TGCAGCGTTGAAAACTTTGGGACAGGCGTCGGCTACACCTTC.

The rearrangement links TRBV2 to TRBJ2-1; 10 bases fit TRBD2. With V trimmed by 4 bases and J by 4 bases, 4 bases remained unmatched. Germline V CDR1 and CDR2: SNHLY, FYNNEI. This CDR3 spans 15 amino acids. This CDR3 reads CASSVLAGAYNEQFF. CDR3 nucleotide sequence: TGTGCCAGCAGTGTTCTAGCGGGGGCGTACAATGAGCAGTTCTTC.

This chain connects TRBV11-2 to TRBJ1-2; 9 bases are a match to TRBD1. The CDR3 runs to 16 residues. The J segment lost 8 bases and the V segment lost 5 bases, leaving 15 bases of the junction unmatched. CDR1 is SGHAT and CDR2 is FQNNGV in the germline V gene. The CDR3 loop is CASSPGTGRRREGYTF. CDR3 sequence (DNA): TGTGCCAGCAGCCCAGGGACAGGGAGGCGTCGAGAAGGCTACACCTTC.

This clone appeared a few times. The V and J genes are TRBV12-3 or TRBV12-4 and TRBJ1-1; unclear D gene. The CDR3 contains 11 residues. The ends were cut back, 6 bases at V and 1 base at J, with 3 bases in the middle. The CDR3, as DNA: TGTGCCAGCAGCCAGAACACTGAAGCTTTCTTT. The encoded protein is CASSQNTEAFF.

The J gene is TRBJ2-7, the V gene TRBV5-4; a possible D gene is TRBD1 (6 bases). The germline V gene has CDR1 SGHNT and CDR2 YYREEE (reference sequence). Trimming shortened V by 2 bases and J by 6 bases, and 12 bases separated the two germline ends. This CDR3 comprises 13 residues. The CDR3 region is CASSFVGGLEQYF. The CDR3 DNA follows: TGTGCCAGCAGCTTTGTAGGGGGTCTCGAGCAGTACTTC.

The chain employs TRBV28 and TRBJ1-4; possibly TRBD1 for D (6 bases). Germline lookup yields CDR1 MDHEN and CDR2 SYDVKM. CDR3 length equals 15 residues. Trimming left V 5 bases short and J 6 bases short, with 16 bases between. The CDR3 DNA reads TGTGCCAGCAGTCCTCCTGGGGACACCTATGAAAAACTGTTTTTT. It codes for CASSPPGDTYEKLFF.

The rearrangement links TRBV19 to TRBJ1-2; D perhaps matches TRBD1 (6 bases). Trimming removed 4 bases from V and 2 bases from J, with 11 bases in between. The CDR3 spans 14 residues. Germline V lookup: CDR1 LNHDA, CDR2 SQIVND (reference sequence). The CDR3 DNA reads TGTGCCAGTAGTAGTGGTACAGGGAACTATGGCTACACCTTC. Translating gives CASSSGTGNYGYTF.

The chain has TRBV6-5 and TRBJ1-5; D uncertain. V shed 4 bases and J shed 2 bases, with 9 bases lying between them. The CDR3 is 14 amino acids. In germline, CDR1 is MNHEY, CDR2 SVGAGI. This CDR3 reads CASSFLGGNQPQHF. CDR3 DNA: TGTGCCAGCAGTTTCTTAGGAGGCAATCAGCCCCAGCATTTT.

The chain combines TRBV19 with TRBJ1-2, with 10 bases that match TRBD1. J was trimmed by 7 bases and V by 3 bases; bases with no gene match: 8. Germline CDR1 and CDR2: LNHDA and SQIVND (reference sequence). The CDR3 covers 15 residues. CDR3 region: CASSIFGTGVGGYTF. DNA of the CDR3: TGTGCCAGTAGTATTTTTGGGACAGGGGTCGGTGGCTACACCTTC. The full variable domain, completed using reference TRBV19 and TRBJ1-2, is DGGITQSPKYLFRKEGQNVTLSCEQNLNHDAMYWYRQDPGQGLRLIYYSQIVNDFQKGDIAEGYSVSREKKESFPLTVTSAQKNPTAFYLCASSIFGTGVGGYTFGSGTRLTVV.

J is TRBJ2-7 and V is TRBV27; D might be TRBD1 (6 bases). CDR1 is MNHEY, CDR2 SMNVEV, per germline (reference sequence). The V gene lost 5 bases and the J gene lost 3 bases, with 20 bases spanning the gap. The CDR3 has 16 residues. CDR3 in amino acids: CASSPQYRGKIYEQYF. The CDR3 DNA sequence: TGTGCCAGCAGTCCCCAATATAGGGGGAAAATCTACGAGCAGTACTTC.

The V gene is TRBV19, the J gene TRBJ2-2; 10 bases agree with TRBD1. Germline lookup yields CDR1 LNHDA and CDR2 SQIVND (reference sequence). This CDR3 region has 14 residues. With 8 bases clipped from V and 5 bases from J, the junction kept 5 bases outside the gene matches. CDR3 sequence: CASRDRGRTGELFF. In nucleotides, the CDR3 is TGTGCCAGTCGGGACAGGGGCAGGACCGGGGAGCTGTTTTTT. Filled out from reference TRBV19 and TRBJ2-2, the complete variable domain reads DGGITQSPKYLFRKEGQNVTLSCEQNLNHDAMYWYRQDPGQGLRLIYYSQIVNDFQKGDIAEGYSVSREKKESFPLTVTSAQKNPTAFYLCASRDRGRTGELFFGEGSRLTVL.